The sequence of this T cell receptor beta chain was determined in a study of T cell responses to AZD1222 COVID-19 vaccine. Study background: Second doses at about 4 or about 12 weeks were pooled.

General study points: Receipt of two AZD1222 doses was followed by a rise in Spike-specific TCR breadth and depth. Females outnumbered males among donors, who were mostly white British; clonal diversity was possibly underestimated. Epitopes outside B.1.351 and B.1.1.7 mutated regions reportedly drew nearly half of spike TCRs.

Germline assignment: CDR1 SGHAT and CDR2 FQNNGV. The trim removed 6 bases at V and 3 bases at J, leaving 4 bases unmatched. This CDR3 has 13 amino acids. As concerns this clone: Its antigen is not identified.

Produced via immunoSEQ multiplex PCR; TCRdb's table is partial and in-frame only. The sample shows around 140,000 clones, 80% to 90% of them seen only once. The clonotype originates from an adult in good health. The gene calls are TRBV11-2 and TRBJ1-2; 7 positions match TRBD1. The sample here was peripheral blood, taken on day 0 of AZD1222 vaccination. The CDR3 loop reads CASSRDSYYGYTF. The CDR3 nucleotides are TGTGCCAGCAGTCGGGACAGCTACTATGGCTACACCTTC.